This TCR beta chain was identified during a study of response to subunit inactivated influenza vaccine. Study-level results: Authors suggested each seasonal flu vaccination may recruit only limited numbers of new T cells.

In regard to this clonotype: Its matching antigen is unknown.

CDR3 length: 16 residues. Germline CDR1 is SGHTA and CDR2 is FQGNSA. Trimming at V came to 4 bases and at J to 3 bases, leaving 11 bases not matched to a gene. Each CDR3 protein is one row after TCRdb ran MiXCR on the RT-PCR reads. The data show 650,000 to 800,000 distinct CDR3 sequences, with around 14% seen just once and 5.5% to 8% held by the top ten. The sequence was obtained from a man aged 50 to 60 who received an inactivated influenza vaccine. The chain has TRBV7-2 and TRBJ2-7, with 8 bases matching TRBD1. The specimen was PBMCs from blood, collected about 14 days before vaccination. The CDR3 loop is CASSSHRDRNFYEQYF. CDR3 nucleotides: TGTGCCAGCAGCTCGCACCGGGACAGGAACTTCTACGAGCAGTACTTC.